This TCR beta chain originates from a study of Graves' ophthalmopathy and Graves' hyperthyroidism. Study results and caveats: Classification of ophthalmopathy versus stable hyperthyroidism by a 13-signature model yielded about 90% sensitivity and about 81% specificity. At around 65% sensitivity and 72.22% specificity, the model predicted progression of the ophthalmopathy. Blood contained most expanded thyroid clonotypes exceeding 0.001 frequency.

This clonotype was found once. Antigen specificity is unknown. The junction shows a germline mismatch at one end, possibly a read error. Transcripts of RNA were the source for amplifying TCR beta CDR3 regions. HTBI primers were used in a first-round RT-PCR, which preceded a second-round multiplex PCR. Using its own MiXCR run on the multiplex PCR reads, TCRdb lists one record per CDR3 protein. The table shows 300,000 to 450,000 distinct CDR3 sequences, with about 18% occurring only once. The receptor was isolated from an adult woman with stable Graves' hyperthyroidism. The sequenced sample consisted of peripheral blood.

The CDR3 reads CSSSYATRGVRPLQETQYF. The CDR3 region has the DNA TGTTCCAGCAGTTACGCAACCCGCGGGGTGAGACCCCTACAAGAGACGCAGTACTTC. The chain combines TRBV6-2 or TRBV6-3 with TRBJ2-5, with a possible D match to TRBD2 (6 bases). The CDR3 length is 19 residues. From germline, CDR1 is MNHEY and CDR2 SVGEGT.